This T cell receptor (beta chain) was obtained from a study of blood T cell repertoires in COVID-19. Study at large: T cells, B-cell-depleted T cells, or PBMCs provided the cDNA or gDNA that served as material.

The V gene's germline CDR1 is SGHDT and CDR2 YYEEEE. Trimming stripped 1 base from V and 5 bases from J, with 6 bases between. There are 13 residues in the CDR3. Authors' data handling: Estimation of nucleated cell counts was performed using reference gene primer amplification. Generated by immunoSEQ multiplex PCR, the TCRdb table keeps only in-frame clones and is missing some. Clone size and the V and J calls come from that table; the DNA yielded D and trimming. The table shows approximately 150,000 clones, with roughly 86% occurring only once. This receptor was obtained from a human donor with acute or convalescent COVID-19. The donor label of this sample is uncertain. The sequenced sample was peripheral blood. The chain employs TRBV5-6 and TRBJ2-2; perhaps TRBD1 as D (5 bases). CDR3 in DNA: TGTGCCAGCAGCTTGCCAGGGACCGGGGAGCTGTTTTTT. It yields the protein CASSLPGTGELFF.